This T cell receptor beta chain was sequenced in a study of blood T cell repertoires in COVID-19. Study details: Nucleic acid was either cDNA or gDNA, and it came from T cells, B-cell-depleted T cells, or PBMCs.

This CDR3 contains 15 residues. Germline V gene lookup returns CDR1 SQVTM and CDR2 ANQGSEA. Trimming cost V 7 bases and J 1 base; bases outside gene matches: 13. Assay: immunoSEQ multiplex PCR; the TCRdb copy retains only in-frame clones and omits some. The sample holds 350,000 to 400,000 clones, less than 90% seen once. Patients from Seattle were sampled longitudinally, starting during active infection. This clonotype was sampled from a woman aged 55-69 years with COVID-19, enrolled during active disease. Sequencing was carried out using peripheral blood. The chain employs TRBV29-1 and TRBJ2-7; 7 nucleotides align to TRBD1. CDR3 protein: CSAEGAGGGSYEQYF. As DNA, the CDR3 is TGCAGCGCTGAGGGGGCAGGAGGTGGGTCCTACGAGCAGTACTTC.